The TCR beta chain described here comes from a study of T cells in tuberculosis. Measured with immunoSEQ multiplex PCR; TCRdb has only the in-frame clones, and not every one. The data contain roughly 34,000 clones, roughly nine tenths of them seen just once; the ten biggest clones take up almost 5.5%. Germline CDR1 is MGHRA and CDR2 is YSYEKL. This CDR3 comprises 15 residues. Trimming stripped 0 bases from V and 1 base from J, with 10 bases between. About this clone: Its antigen is still unknown.

The time point here: new active TB diagnosis, blood taken before or within 7 days of starting treatment. On average roughly 100,000 T cells per donor were immunosequenced. The study's findings and limits: Smaller alpha distances in active tuberculosis partly reflected shorter CDR3-alpha lengths.

The clonotype originates from an adult with tuberculosis. The chain couples TRBV4-1 to TRBJ2-7; D ambiguous. Sequenced here: PBMCs, sampled at tuberculosis diagnosis. CDR3 coding DNA: TGCGCCAGCAGCCAAGATCCAGGTCAGTCCTACGAGCAGTACTTC. Its protein is CASSQDPGQSYEQYF.